This T cell receptor (beta chain) was sequenced for a study of T cells in Graves' hyperthyroidism and ophthalmopathy. A NOSPECS grade of at least 4, a Clinical Activity Score of at least 3 and duration under 3 months were recorded in ophthalmopathy patients. Exclusions: uncontrolled infection, other autoimmune disease, pregnancy, lactation. Orbital computed tomography, thyroid ultrasound, serum thyroxine and TRAb, and clinical symptoms together informed the diagnoses. The trim removed 4 bases at V and 4 bases at J, leaving 2 bases unmatched. The CDR3 is 16 residues long. The CDR3 regions of TCR beta were amplified from RNA transcripts. An initial round of RT-PCR targeting the TCR CDR3 relied on the HTBI primer set. TCRdb ran MiXCR on the multiplex PCR reads and lists one entry per CDR3 protein. This sample has roughly 500,000 distinct CDR3 sequences, with roughly 24% found just once.

This receptor was taken from a young woman with Graves' ophthalmopathy. The source material was blood. This chain joins TRBV12-3 or TRBV12-4 and TRBJ2-2; 14 bases fit TRBD2. CDR3: CASSSGTSGSTGELFF. In nucleotides, the CDR3 is TGTGCCAGCAGTTCCGGGACTAGCGGGAGCACCGGGGAGCTGTTTTTT.